This T cell receptor beta chain appears in the sequencing data of a study of blood T cells in healthy people across ages. This CDR3 has 14 residues. The junction had 2 bases not matched to a gene; V was cut back by 6 bases and J by 0 bases. This clonotype was found many times. The use of a sample-barcoded 5' primer and a J-beta primer mix characterized a second PCR of roughly 7 to 11 cycles. TCRdb called the 5' RACE reads again in MiXCR, with one record for every CDR3 protein. The sample includes hundreds of thousands of distinct CDR3 sequences, 20% to 25% of them seen just once. A further study also used this sample, focusing on T cells of mothers and their children.

The sequence was collected from a boy between 5 and 17 years old in good health. What was sequenced was blood. This chain connects TRBV12-3 or TRBV12-4 to TRBJ2-7; TRBD2 agrees at 10 bases. The CDR3 region has the DNA TGTGCCAGCAGGGCTAGCGGGAGCTCCTACGAGCAGTACTTC. Translation gives CASRASGSSYEQYF.